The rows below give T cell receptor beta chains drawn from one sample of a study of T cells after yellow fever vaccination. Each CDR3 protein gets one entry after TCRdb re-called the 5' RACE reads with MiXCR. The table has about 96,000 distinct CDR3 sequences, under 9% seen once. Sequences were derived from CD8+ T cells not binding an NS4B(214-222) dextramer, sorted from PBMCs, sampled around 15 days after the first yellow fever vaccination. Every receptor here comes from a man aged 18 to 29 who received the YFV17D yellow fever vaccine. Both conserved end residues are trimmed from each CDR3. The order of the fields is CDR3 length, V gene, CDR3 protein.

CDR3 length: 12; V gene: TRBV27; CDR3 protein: ASSFGTGFNEQF
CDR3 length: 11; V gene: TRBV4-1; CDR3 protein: ASRGQMNTEAF
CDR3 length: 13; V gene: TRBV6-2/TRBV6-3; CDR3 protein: ASSTGGKGNQPQH
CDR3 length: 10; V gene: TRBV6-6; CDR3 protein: ASKGAKNIQY
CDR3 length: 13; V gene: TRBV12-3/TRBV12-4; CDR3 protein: ASRAASLNTGELF
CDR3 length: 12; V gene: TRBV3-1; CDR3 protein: ASSQIGGNTEAF
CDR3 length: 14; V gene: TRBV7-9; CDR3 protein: ASSGPSGSQSDGYT
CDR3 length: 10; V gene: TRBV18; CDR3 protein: ASCDFQETQY
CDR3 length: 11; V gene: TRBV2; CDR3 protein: ASGDSGSYEQY
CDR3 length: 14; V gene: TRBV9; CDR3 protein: ASSLYGLATTDTQY
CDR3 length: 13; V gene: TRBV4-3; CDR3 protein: ASSPGQSLHNEQF
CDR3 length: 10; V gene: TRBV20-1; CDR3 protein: SAQQGNTEAF
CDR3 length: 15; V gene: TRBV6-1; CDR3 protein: ASSESTSGGGTETQY
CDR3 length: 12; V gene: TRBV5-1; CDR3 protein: ASSFGTALEKLF
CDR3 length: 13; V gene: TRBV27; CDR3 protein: ASTRDTGSSYEQY
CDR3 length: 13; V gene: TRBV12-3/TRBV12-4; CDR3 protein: ASSFGLADQETQY
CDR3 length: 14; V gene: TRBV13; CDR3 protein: ASSFSGLIDYNEQF
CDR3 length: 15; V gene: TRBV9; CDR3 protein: ASSVEGGGTITDTQY
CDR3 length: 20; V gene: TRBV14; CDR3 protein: ASSQDYSFFTGMGFTNYGYT
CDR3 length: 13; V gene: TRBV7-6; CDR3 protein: ASSIDRAFAGELF
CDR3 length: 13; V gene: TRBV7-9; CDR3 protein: ASSLLVGGDSPLH
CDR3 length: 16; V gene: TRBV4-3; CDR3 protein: ASSQDRTSGGFGETQY
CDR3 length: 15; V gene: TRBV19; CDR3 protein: ASSIQGQAIITGELF
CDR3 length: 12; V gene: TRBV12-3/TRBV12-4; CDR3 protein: ASSLDRGPETQY
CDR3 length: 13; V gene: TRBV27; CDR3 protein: ASSLRGLTQETQY
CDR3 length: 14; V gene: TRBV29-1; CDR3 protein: SVELGLAGPGNEQF
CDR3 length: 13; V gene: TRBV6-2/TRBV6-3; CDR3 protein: ASSRSSGAPDTQY
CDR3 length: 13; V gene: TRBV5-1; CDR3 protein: ASSLYRANTGELF
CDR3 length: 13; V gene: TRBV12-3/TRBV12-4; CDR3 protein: ASTQGRGREETQY
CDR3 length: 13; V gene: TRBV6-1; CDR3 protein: ASSERDRGYDEQY
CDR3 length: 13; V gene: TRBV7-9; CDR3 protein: ASSLYLGRGETQY
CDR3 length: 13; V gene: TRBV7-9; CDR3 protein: ASSPPGQGSYGYT
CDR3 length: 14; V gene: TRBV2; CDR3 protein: ASSEPRDKRTNEQF
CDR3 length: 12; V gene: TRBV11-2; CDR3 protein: ASSLDRVYTEAF
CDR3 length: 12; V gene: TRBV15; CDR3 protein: ATFDSHSNQPQH
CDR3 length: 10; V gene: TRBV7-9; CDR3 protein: ASNRSPYEQY
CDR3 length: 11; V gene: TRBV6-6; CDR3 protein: ASSSGPTYEQY
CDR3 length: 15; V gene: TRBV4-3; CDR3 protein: ASSQDGIAGGTNEQF
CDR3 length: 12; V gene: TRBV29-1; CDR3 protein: SVRTGGLYSPLH
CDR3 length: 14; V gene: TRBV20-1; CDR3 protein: SASTLAGGPGETQY
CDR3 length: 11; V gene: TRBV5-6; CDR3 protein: ASSLELVETQY
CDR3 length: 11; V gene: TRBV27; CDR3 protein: ASSSAGNSPLH
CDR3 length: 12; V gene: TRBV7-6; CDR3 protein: ASSPEQGPYEQF
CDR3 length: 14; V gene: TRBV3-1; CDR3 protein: ASSPIAGGLVDTQY
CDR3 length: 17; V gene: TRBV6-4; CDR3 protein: ASSTPGLAGLGAYNEQF
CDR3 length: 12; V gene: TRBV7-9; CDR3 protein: ASSIPGLNTEAF